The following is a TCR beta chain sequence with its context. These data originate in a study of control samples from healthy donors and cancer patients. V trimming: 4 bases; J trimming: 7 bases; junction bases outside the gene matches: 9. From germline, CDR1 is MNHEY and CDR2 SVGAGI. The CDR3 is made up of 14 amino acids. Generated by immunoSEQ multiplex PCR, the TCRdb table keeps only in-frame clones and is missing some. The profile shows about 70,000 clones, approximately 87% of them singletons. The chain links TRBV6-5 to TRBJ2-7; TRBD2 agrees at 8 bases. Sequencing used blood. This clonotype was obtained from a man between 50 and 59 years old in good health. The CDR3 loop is CASSFLGGGEEQYF. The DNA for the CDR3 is TGTGCCAGCAGTTTTCTCGGGGGGGGAGAGGAGCAGTACTTC.